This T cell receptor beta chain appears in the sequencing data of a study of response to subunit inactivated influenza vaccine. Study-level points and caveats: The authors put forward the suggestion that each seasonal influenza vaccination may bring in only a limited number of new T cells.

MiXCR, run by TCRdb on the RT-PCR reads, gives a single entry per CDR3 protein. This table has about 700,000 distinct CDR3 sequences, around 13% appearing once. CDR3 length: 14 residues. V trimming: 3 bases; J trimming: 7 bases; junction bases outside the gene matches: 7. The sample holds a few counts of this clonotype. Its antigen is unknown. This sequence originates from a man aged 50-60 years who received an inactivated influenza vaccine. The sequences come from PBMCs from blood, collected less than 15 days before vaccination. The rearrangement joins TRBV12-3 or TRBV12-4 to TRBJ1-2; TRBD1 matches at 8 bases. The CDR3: CASSLAGGRSGYTF. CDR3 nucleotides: TGTGCCAGCAGTTTGGCAGGGGGCCGGTCTGGCTACACCTTC.